This T cell receptor beta chain was sequenced for a study of cytotoxic CD8 clonotypes in ibrutinib-treated CLL (dated by TCRdb to the early 2020s). General notes on the study: The cohort was composed of ten to eleven relapsed/refractory and around 15 treatment-naive patients; IGHV unmutated status was identified in approximately 18 patients. Responses were partial in approximately 24 patients and complete in 2; after median about 5.5 years follow-up, roughly 14 stayed in remission and about 12 progressed. The response samples were drawn at a median of approximately twelve months into treatment, with a range of about 6 to 40 months. An average of around 250,000 productive templates and 80,000 to 100,000 productive rearrangements was obtained per sample. Of the 86 participants in the trial, roughly 26 had longitudinal samples available. Cryopreserved peripheral blood mononuclear cells were collected at three points: before therapy, at response, and at either sustained remission or disease progression. Patients were still on ibrutinib when every remission and progressive disease sample was collected.

The table lists this clone with a few counts. Its antigen is not yet known. Base qualities are not recorded, but no much larger clone differs from it by a single base. Points the paper makes about the study in general: Baseline clonality was found to be higher than that of age-matched healthy donors and was strongly correlated with circulating CD8+ T-cell counts. At ibrutinib response clonality went up, during sustained remission it held steady, and at progression it dropped back toward baseline. Sampling times were not matched between sustained-remission and progressing patients, and lymph node repertoires were not studied. Public clonotypes were found to be uncommon and were observed to contract or remain stable during treatment; the increase in clonality was shown to reflect expansion of private clonotypes at ibrutinib response.

The goal of deep resolution MiSeq sequencing was a depth between 1 in 1 million and 1 in 200,000 T cells, and coverage averaged 10x per clonotype. The immunoSEQ hsTCRB Kit was used to generate TCR beta libraries. Per the original workflow: The data were analyzed with ImmunoSEQ Analyzer and ImmunoSEQ Data Assistant, and V, D and J gene assignments followed IMGT definitions. Clonality was computed as one minus normalized Shannon entropy of productive rearrangement frequencies, ranging from 0 to 1. Only overrepresented clonotypes making up at least 0.05% of each patient's repertoire were included in the public clonotype analysis. Approximately 14 age-matched healthy donor repertoires from immuneACCESS were used as controls for clonality. Entries here come from immuneACCESS through TCRdb and include only in-frame sequences with V and J called. Some clones fail to appear in such tables; in the studies checked, an unresolved V gene covers under half of the shortfall, and the cause of the remainder is unknown. V, J and clone size are those of that table, while D and trimming were read from the DNA. Here the sample has 29,000 or so clones; 76% occur a single time. Together, the top ten hold about half of the sample.

For TCR beta library preparation, 2 to 2.5 micrograms of genomic DNA were isolated from cryopreserved PBMCs. Longitudinal blood samples from CLL patients on ibrutinib monotherapy underwent high-throughput TCR beta sequencing. The patients took part in an open-label, single-center phase 2 trial of ibrutinib monotherapy. V and J lose 1 base and 9 bases, and a span of 7 bases separates them. The CDR3 covers 12 residues, taking in both the cysteine and the phenylalanine. The DNA shown is the 36-base CDR3, in frame from base 1. The CDR1 and CDR2 encoded by the germline V gene are LGHNT and FRNRAP. The sample in question was PBMCs, obtained after 36 months of ibrutinib treatment. The sequence was collected from a human donor with chronic lymphocytic leukemia. The chain joins TRBV12-5 to TRBJ1-3; too little of a D gene remains to name it. The CDR3 corresponds to CASGLGSGTIYF. The DNA is TGTGCTAGTGGTTTGGGGTCAGGCACCATATATTTT. With the portions outside the CDR3 filled from the reference TRBV12-5 and TRBJ1-3 genes, the complete variable region becomes DARVTQTPRHKVTEMGQEVTMRCQPILGHNTVFWYRQTMMQGLELLAYFRNRAPLDDSGMPKDRFSAEMPDATLATLKIQPSEPRDSAVYFCASGLGSGTIYFGEGSWLTVV.